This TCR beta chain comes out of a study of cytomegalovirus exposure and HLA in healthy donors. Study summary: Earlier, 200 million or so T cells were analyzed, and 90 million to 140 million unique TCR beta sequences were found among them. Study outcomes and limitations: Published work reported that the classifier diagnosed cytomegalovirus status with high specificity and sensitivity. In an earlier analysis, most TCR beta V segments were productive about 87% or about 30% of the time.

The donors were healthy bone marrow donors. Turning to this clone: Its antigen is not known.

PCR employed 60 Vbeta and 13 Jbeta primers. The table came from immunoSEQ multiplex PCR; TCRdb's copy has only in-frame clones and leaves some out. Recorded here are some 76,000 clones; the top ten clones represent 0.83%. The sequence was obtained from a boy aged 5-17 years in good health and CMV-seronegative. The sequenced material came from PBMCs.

The CDR3 DNA reads as TGTGCCAGCAGCGTCAGGGACTCTTATTACAATGAGCAGTTCTTC. It is translated as CASSVRDSYYNEQFF. The V gene is TRBV9, the J gene TRBJ2-1; perhaps TRBD2 as D (6 bases). The CDR3 is 15 amino acids. V lost 2 bases and J 4 bases, leaving 13 bases between the germline ends. CDR1 is SGDLS, CDR2 YYNGEE, per germline.